A selection of T cell receptor beta chains follows, all from one sample in a study of blood T cell repertoires in COVID-19. Using immunoSEQ multiplex PCR, the repertoire was profiled, and TCRdb retains in-frame clones only, with some absent. The sample lists about 130,000 clones; 86% were seen once. The specimen was peripheral blood. The source of these receptors is a human donor in a cohort sampled during active COVID-19. Each CDR3 is given with its conserved first and last residue. A D gene is named only where the DNA matches it firmly. Some rows mark clone size as missing; the rest say once, few, many or name a class of expanded clone.

clone_size,v_call,d_call,j_call,cdr3_nt,cdr3_aa
NA,TRBV19,TRBD2,TRBJ2-1,TGTGCCAGTTCGCGGGAGGCTGGATTCAATGAGCAGTTCTTC,CASSREAGFNEQFF
NA,TRBV6-6,NA,TRBJ2-7,TGTGCCAGCAGTTACTCGACCACAGTGGAGCAGTACTTC,CASSYSTTVEQYF
NA,TRBV27,NA,TRBJ2-5,TGTGCCAGCAAAAAAGCGGTGACGGCACAAGAGACCCAGTACTTC,CASKKAVTAQETQYF
NA,TRBV5-1,NA,TRBJ1-1,TGCGCCAGCAGCCCAAGACAGAACTCGATGAACACTGAAGCTTTCTTT,CASSPRQNSMNTEAFF
NA,TRBV11-3,NA,TRBJ2-5,TGTGCCAGCAGCTTAGGGACAGGGGAGCGGGGGGGGAAGGGAGAGACCCAGTACTTC,CASSLGTGERGGKGETQYF
NA,TRBV7-9,NA,TRBJ2-1,TGTGCCAGCAGCCCAATGGGGGCCTTCTTGTTCTTC,CASSPMGAFLFF
NA,TRBV11-2,TRBD2,TRBJ2-3,TGTGCCAGCAGCCCTATCGGGAGGGCCTTCCCAGATACGCAGTATTTT,CASSPIGRAFPDTQYF
NA,TRBV2,TRBD2,TRBJ2-1,TGTGCCAGCATTAGCGGGAGTAGGTCCTACAATGAGCAGTTCTTC,CASISGSRSYNEQFF
once,TRBV28,NA,TRBJ1-4,TGTGCCAGCAGCCAGGGTCGGTATTCCCTAACGAAACTTAATGAAAAACTGTTTTTT,CASSQGRYSLTKLNEKLFF
NA,TRBV18,NA,TRBJ1-3,TGTGCCAGCTCACCAGGGACTCCCTTCTCTGGAAACACCATATATTTT,CASSPGTPFSGNTIYF
NA,TRBV11-2,NA,TRBJ2-1,TGTGCCAGCAGCTTAATCCCGGGGGGCGCCAATGAGCAGTTCTTC,CASSLIPGGANEQFF
NA,TRBV5-7,TRBD2,TRBJ2-7,TGTGCCACCTTATTAGGGACTAGTAGATTGTCGACCTACGAGCAGTACTTC,CATLLGTSRLSTYEQYF
NA,TRBV30,NA,TRBJ2-7,TGTGCCTGCCAGTTAAGTTCCGAGCAGTACTTC,CACQLSSEQYF